The entry below gives a single TCR beta chain sequence along with its context. The clone's antigen remains unknown. Nothing much larger sits one base from this clone, and base qualities are not available. This sample is drawn from a study of cytomegalovirus exposure and HLA in healthy donors (TCRdb year 2017). With regard to the full study: According to an earlier analysis of 587 of the donors, some 170 million T cells yielded some 110 million unique TCR beta sequences and approximately 300 Gb of sequence data. The number of typed donors differed by locus: about 620-640 for A, B, C, DRB1 and DQB1; approximately 520 for DQA1; approximately 600 for DPA1; and about 450 for DPB1. HLA typing covered class I and class II loci at four-digit resolution. Among the 398 genotyped donors, under 90% belonged to the genetic ancestry cluster associated with self-reported Caucasian donors. The study aimed to test whether signatures of past pathogen exposure could be identified by cataloging public T cell receptors. To study patterns of TCR occurrence, a later analysis re-analyzed previously published TCR beta repertoires from around 660 donors and added high-resolution HLA genotyping. To decide whether each TCR beta V gene segment behaved as functional or pseudogenic, an earlier analysis of some 580 of the donors relied on high-throughput TCR beta sequencing. Donor age, sex, ethnicity and CMV serostatus were compiled together with the repertoire data. A later genetic analysis took genome-wide SNP genotypes for about three fifths of the roughly 700 donors and used that subset as a discovery cohort. Using immunosequencing, the study profiled T cell repertoires from fewer than 850 subjects and related those repertoires to cytomegalovirus serostatus. The study combined high-throughput TCR immunosequencing, statistical association of individual TCRs with disease status, and machine learning to predict cytomegalovirus infection status. Among about 390 genotyped donors of the cohort, an average of around 240,000 unique TCR beta nucleotide sequences were sequenced per donor, roughly a sixth of them non-productive. An early release covering roughly 580 HLA-typed donors comprised about 300 gigabases of sequencing data and around 86 million unique TCR sequences. Along with the approximately 650-subject first cohort, a separate validation cohort of over a hundred different subjects was used. About 5 DR-DQ haplotypes were handled as single units for association and clustering, since linkage in the cohort was strong. All discovery cohort repertoires had been generated using a single sequencing platform. In the later analysis, no new phenotypic data were used to find candidate immune exposures; instead, reliance was placed on TCR beta sequences and their occurrence across donors. General conclusions and limits of the study: Several of the top co-occurrence clusters appeared to be linked to parvovirus B19, influenza, CMV and Epstein-Barr virus, according to a later analysis. The earlier analysis of a few hundred of the donors excluded 15 to 20 rarely observed V segments, including chromosome 9 orphons, because counts were too low. The classifier was reported to diagnose cytomegalovirus status with high specificity and sensitivity in both the original and validation cohorts. The study listed 170 or so TCR beta chains as associated with cytomegalovirus. Correlated functional status among segregating V segments might be attributable to linkage disequilibrium, but an unknown experimental factor could not be ruled out. In a later analysis, TCR association rates were found to vary across HLA loci, with the most associated TCRs seen for DRB1 alleles and the fewest for HLA-C alleles. Only TCR beta chains were sequenced in this cohort, and the absence of alpha or paired-chain data limited detectable features. Strong co-occurrence of HLA alleles, especially DR and DQ, made assigning TCR associations to individual alleles difficult. An association between a missense DCLRE1C variant and V-gene and J-gene trimming of TCR beta chains was found in a later genetic analysis and replicated in an independent cohort. In a later analysis, HLA-associated TCR beta chains were found to be more clonally expanded and to have lower generation probabilities than equally common non-associated chains. A later analysis associated some 17,000 TCR beta sequences with specific HLA alleles at a false discovery rate of 0.05. For the cohort, immune exposure information was limited to CMV serostatus. An earlier analysis of approximately 600 of the donors showed that most TCR beta V segments appeared in productive rearrangements either about 87% or about 30% of the time, which broadly matched IMGT annotations. In a later genetic analysis, fewer N-insertions in productive TCRs were reported among donors in an Asian-associated ancestry cluster than the approximately 670-donor mean. A later analysis found that most CMV-associated TCR beta chains appeared HLA-restricted, with HLA associations seemingly driven largely by CMV exposure. Presence/absence analyses assumed roughly uniform sequencing depth across donors, an assumption that may not hold. The 87-base-pair reads could not distinguish some IMGT-functional V segments, including TRBV6-2 and TRBV6-3, so those segments were excluded. It was suggested by the authors that the approach could potentially be generalized to other disease states and immunological phenotypes. A further reported finding was that TCR beta sequences accurately predicted the HLA-A and HLA-B alleles for most subjects in the first cohort. Because HLA typing was unavailable for some donors at each locus, only the typed subset was used in association tests. Across donors, most TCR sequences were observed very rarely, whereas some public TCRs were present in many individuals. A group of highly shared sequence variants was considered likely to be a technical artifact of the sequencing pipeline. In vitro tests confirmed that a few of the cytomegalovirus-associated TCR beta chains recognize cytomegalovirus antigens.

V has 3 bases trimmed and J has 9 bases trimmed; junction bases matching no gene number 11. The CDR1 and CDR2 encoded by the germline V gene are SGHDN and FVKESK. Spanning cysteine to phenylalanine, the CDR3 consists of 16 amino acids. Only CDR3 DNA remains: 48 bases, in frame from the first base. The cohort comprised several hundred healthy bone marrow donors. All cohort members were sampled while nominally healthy, although unrecorded immune exposures were likely present. The donor tested CMV seronegative and was one of the 352 seronegative cohort members. Every donor gave a peripheral blood sample, and the peripheral blood mononuclear cells from that sample were used for TCR beta sequencing. Genomic DNA extraction from the blood cell samples was performed with the Qiagen DNeasy Blood Extraction Kit. The protocol used for the library was the immunoSEQ multiplex PCR assay. For the multiplex PCR, a mixture combining 60 forward primers for TCR Vbeta segments and 13 reverse primers for TCR Jbeta segments was used. The CDR3 region of rearranged TCR beta genes was amplified from genomic DNA with a multiplex PCR assay. The Illumina HiSeq System was used to sequence the amplified TCR beta libraries as 87-base-pair reads. The original methods were these. A later analysis tallied about 77 million unique TCR beta chains across the 550 to 850 repertoires, and around 9.9 million of those chains were shared by two or more donors. Raw reads were error-corrected and collapsed into unique sequences by a nearest-neighbor algorithm in which closely related sequences were merged to remove PCR and sequencing errors. V, D and J gene segments were assigned by aligning CDR3 sequences to IMGT reference sequences. For a sequence to be retained, a match of at least six nucleotides to both a V gene segment and a J gene segment was required. Rearrangements were called productive when the CDR3 lacked stop codons and stayed in frame with V and J; all others were non-productive. Following IMGT convention, CDR3 was defined as the stretch from the second conserved V-encoded cysteine to the conserved J-encoded phenylalanine. The earlier analysis of some 600 of the donors excluded sequences that lacked an unambiguous match to a single V gene segment. An earlier analysis of some 500 of the donors classified V segments as functional when productive rearrangements were above 56.7% and as segregating when the standard deviation between donors was above 5%. To diagnose cytomegalovirus status from the catalog of TCR beta chain sequences, a statistical classification framework was built. In a later analysis, V and J genes were assigned by comparing TCR nucleotide sequences against IMGT/GENE-DB human TR gene sequences. Using the TCRdist pipeline, a later analysis assigned CDR3 sequences along with most-parsimonious VDJ recombination scenarios. In a later analysis, every TCR beta chain was defined by the combination of its CDR3 amino acid sequence and its V-gene family, and reads without a unique V-gene family were dropped. A later analysis removed 450 to 600 highly shared, low-generation-probability nucleotide sequences to deal with suspected cross-contamination and a sequencing artifact. A later analysis calculated a clonal expansion index for each public chain from normalized within-repertoire ranks of inferred template counts. In a later analysis, generation probabilities were computed with a VDJ recombination model fitted to out-of-frame rearrangements, and the resulting probabilities were checked against IGoR. In a later analysis, hypergeometric tests were used to score TCR-TCR, TCR-HLA and TCR-CMV co-occurrence, with a repertoire-size bias correction applied to TCR pairs. A later analysis estimated false discovery rates by permuting HLA or CMV assignments 20 times. A later analysis grouped co-occurring TCRs with DBSCAN, adding TCRdist sequence similarity when clustering within HLA-allele-positive subsets. For co-occurrence clustering, repertoires with fewer than 30,000 or more than 120,000 public chains were excluded, along with five or six repertoires with anomalous nucleotide sharing. Drawn from immuneACCESS, this table holds only the in-frame rearrangements with V and J called that TCRdb kept. Clones are partly lost; checked studies trace under half to an unresolved V gene and leave the rest unexplained. The D gene and trimming were derived from the DNA, and the V and J assignments and clone size from that table. Here the sample has 200,000 to 250,000 clones; approximately 88% occur a single time. Over 0.65% of the sample belongs to the ten largest clones.

The sample consisted of PBMCs. The chain was built from TRBV14 and TRBJ1-6, and 7 bases in between align with TRBD1. This clonotype was sampled from a boy aged 2 to 10 in good health and CMV-seronegative. The nucleotide sequence is given as TGTGCCAGCAGCCATTCAGACAGGGTTGGGGCTTCACCCCTCCACTTT. Translation gives CASSHSDRVGASPLHF.